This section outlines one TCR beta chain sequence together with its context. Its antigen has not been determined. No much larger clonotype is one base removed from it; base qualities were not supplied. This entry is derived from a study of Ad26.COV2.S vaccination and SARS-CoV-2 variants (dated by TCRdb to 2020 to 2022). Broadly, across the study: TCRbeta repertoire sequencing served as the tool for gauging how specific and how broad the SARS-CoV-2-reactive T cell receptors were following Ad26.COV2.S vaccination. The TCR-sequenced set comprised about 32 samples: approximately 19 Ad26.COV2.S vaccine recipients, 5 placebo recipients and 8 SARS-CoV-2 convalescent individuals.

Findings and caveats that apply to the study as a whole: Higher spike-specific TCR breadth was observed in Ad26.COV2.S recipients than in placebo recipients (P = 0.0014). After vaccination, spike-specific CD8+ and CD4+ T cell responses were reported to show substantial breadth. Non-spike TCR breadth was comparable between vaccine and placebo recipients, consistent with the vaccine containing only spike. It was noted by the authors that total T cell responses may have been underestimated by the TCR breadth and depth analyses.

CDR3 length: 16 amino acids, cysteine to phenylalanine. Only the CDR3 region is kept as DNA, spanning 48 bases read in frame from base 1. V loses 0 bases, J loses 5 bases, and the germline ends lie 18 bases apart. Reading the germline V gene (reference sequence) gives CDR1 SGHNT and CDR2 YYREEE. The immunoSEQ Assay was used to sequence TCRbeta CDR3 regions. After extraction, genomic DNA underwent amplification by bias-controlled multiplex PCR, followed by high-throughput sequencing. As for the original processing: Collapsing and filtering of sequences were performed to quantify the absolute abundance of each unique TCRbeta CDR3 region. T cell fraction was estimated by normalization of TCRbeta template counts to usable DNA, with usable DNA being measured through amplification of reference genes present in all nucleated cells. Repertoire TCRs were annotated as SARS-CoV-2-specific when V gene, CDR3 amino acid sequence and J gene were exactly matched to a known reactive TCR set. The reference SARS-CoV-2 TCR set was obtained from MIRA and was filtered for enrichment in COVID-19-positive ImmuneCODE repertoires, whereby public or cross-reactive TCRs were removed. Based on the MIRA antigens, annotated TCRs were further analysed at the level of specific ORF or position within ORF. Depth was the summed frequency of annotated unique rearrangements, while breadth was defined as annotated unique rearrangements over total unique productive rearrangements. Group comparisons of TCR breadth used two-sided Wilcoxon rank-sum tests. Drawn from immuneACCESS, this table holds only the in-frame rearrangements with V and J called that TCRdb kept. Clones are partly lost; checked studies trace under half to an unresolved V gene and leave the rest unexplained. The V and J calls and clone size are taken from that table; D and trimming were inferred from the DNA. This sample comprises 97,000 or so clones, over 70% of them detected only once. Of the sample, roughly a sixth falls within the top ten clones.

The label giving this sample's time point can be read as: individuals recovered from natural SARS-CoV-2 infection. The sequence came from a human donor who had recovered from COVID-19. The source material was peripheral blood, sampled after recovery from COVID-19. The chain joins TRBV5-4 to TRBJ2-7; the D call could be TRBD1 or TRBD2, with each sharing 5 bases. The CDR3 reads CASSLGNPGAVDEQYF. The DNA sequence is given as TGTGCCAGCAGCTTGGGGAACCCCGGGGCGGTTGACGAGCAGTACTTC.